The rows below give T cell receptor beta chains drawn from one sample of a study of shared clonotypes between healthy human individuals. The table came from immunoSEQ multiplex PCR; TCRdb's copy has only in-frame clones and leaves some out. Among 2,500,000 or so clones listed, 85% to 95% were seen once. Material: naive CD4+ T cells from PBMCs. Source of these receptors: a man younger than 30 in good health. Some clones in this sample may be carry-over from other donors' samples. CDR3s include the opening cysteine and the closing phenylalanine or tryptophan. Fields, in order: J gene, V gene, CDR3 protein.

TRBJ2-2,TRBV9,CASSVDGGRALTGELFF
TRBJ1-1,TRBV28,CASSPRGGTEAFF
TRBJ1-5,TRBV12-5,CASGEGQASNQPQHF
TRBJ2-1,TRBV29-1,CSVGRAGDYNEQFF
TRBJ2-4,TRBV5-6,CASSFWDPVF
TRBJ1-5,TRBV19,CASTRDRGIQPQHF
TRBJ2-7,TRBV2,CASSRRGTGGYEQYF
TRBJ2-1,TRBV5-1,CASSPSGSRPYNEQFF
TRBJ1-3,TRBV7-3,CASSPTGGSGNTIYF
TRBJ2-3,TRBV5-6,CASSLANVFGTGATDTQYF
TRBJ1-2,TRBV19,CASSNNRGPLGYTF
TRBJ2-7,TRBV6-6,CASSRDNIGYEQYF
TRBJ1-1,TRBV15,CATSLPPGPMSTEAFF
TRBJ1-2,TRBV19,CASSIPPRDSRIF
TRBJ1-5,TRBV18,CASSPTGANQPQHF
TRBJ1-4,TRBV6-6,CASSYTTGGAEKLFF
TRBJ2-7,TRBV4-3,CASSQSTGAPRDHEQYF
TRBJ2-3,TRBV7-9,CASSRTGDTQYF
TRBJ1-6,TRBV7-2,CASSFDRTYSPLHF
TRBJ2-7,TRBV19,CASSLSRTVHEQYF
TRBJ2-3,TRBV5-1,CASSLAGDVTDTQYF
TRBJ2-7,TRBV28,CASTDTQGGLYEQYF
TRBJ1-5,TRBV5-1,CASSLGTGGNQPQHF
TRBJ2-3,TRBV5-1,CASSRGTDTQYF
TRBJ2-7,TRBV27,CASGRQGSSYEQYF
TRBJ1-4,TRBV4-1,CASSRYVGATNEKLFF
TRBJ2-7,TRBV28,CASTLGLAGITGQYF
TRBJ2-5,TRBV11-2,CASSLDVRQETQYF
TRBJ2-7,TRBV30,CAWTGTSNEQYF
TRBJ2-7,TRBV14,CASSQDQYPHFYEQYF
TRBJ2-7,TRBV5-1,CASSLGQLLSYEQYF
TRBJ1-1,TRBV29-1,CSVGFLTEAFF
TRBJ2-6,TRBV2,CASSPGQGASGANVLTF
TRBJ2-3,TRBV7-2,CASSLVGGSATDTQYF
TRBJ2-6,TRBV27,CASSLNGISGANVLTF
TRBJ1-6,TRBV28,CASSLTYESPLHF
TRBJ1-6,TRBV27,CASSSSQGLNSPLHF
TRBJ2-3,TRBV6-1,CASSEAWGASTDTQYF
TRBJ2-1,TRBV5-1,CASSLEADYNEQFF
TRBJ2-6,TRBV6-5,CASSSSGSSGANVLTF
TRBJ1-3,TRBV5-4,CASSLSGQRNTIYF
TRBJ2-2,TRBV5-1,CASSLTDNTGELFF
TRBJ1-1,TRBV14,CASSQDSGRTEAFF
TRBJ1-5,TRBV5-1,CASSLDPSGGQPQHF
TRBJ1-2,TRBV28,CASTTTLNYGYTF
TRBJ2-7,TRBV6-1,CASSEAPRVEQYF
TRBJ1-2,TRBV28,CASRTGGDYGYTF